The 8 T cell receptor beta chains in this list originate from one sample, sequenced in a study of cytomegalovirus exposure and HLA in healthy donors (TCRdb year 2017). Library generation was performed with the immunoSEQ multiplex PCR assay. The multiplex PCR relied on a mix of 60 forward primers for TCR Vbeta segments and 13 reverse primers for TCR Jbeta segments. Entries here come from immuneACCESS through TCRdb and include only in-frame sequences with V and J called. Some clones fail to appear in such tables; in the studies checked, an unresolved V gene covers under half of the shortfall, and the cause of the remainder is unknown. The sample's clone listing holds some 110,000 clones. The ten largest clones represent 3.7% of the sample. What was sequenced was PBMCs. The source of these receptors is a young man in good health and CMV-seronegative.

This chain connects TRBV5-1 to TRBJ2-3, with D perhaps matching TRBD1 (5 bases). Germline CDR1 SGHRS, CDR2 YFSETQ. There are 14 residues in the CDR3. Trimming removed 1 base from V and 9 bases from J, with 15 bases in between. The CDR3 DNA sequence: TGCGCCAGCAGCTTGCAATATGGGGCTAGAACGCAGTATTTT. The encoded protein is CASSLQYGARTQYF.

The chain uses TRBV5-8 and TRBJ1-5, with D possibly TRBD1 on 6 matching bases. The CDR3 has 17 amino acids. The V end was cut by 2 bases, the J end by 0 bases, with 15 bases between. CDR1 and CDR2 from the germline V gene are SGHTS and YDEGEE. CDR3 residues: CASSFRGGSYSNQPQHF. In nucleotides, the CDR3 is TGTGCCAGCAGCTTCAGGGGCGGATCATATAGCAATCAGCCCCAGCATTTT.

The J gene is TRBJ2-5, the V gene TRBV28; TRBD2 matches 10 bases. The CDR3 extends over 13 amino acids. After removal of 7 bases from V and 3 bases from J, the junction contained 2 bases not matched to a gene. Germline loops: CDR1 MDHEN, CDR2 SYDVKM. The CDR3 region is CASTLAGEETQYF. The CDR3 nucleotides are TGTGCCAGCACCCTAGCGGGGGAAGAGACCCAGTACTTC.

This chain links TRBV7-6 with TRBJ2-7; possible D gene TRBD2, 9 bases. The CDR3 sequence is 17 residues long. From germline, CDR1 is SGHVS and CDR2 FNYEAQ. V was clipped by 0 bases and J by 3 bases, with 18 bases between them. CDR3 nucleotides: TGTGCCAGCAGCTTAGCGGCGGGGGGGACAGGACTCTACGAGCAGTACTTC. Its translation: CASSLAAGGTGLYEQYF.

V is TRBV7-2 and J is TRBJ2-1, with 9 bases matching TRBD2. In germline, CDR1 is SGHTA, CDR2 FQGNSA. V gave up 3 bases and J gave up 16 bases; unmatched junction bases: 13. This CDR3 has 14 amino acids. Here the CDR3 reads CASSFSAGGSGGFF. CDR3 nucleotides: TGTGCCAGCAGCTTTTCTGCGGGGGGGTCTGGGGGTTTCTTC. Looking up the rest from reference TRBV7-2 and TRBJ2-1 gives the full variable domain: GAGVSQSPSNKVTEKGKDVELRCDPISGHTALYWYRQSLGQGLEFLIYFQGNSAPDKSGLPSDRFSAERTGGSVSTLTIQRTQQEDSAVYLCASSFSAGGSGGFFGPGTRLTVL.

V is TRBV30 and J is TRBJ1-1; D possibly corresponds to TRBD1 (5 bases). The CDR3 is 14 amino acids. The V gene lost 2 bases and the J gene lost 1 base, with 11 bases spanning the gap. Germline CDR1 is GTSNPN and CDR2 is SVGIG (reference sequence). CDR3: CAWSFDSRNTEAFF. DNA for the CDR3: TGTGCCTGGAGTTTTGACAGCAGGAACACTGAAGCTTTCTTT.

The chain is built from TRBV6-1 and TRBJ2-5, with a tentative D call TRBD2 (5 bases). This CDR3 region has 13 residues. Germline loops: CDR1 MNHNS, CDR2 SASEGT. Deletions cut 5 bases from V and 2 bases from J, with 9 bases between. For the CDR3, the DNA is TGTGCCAGCAGTAGCGGACCACAAGAGACCCAGTACTTC. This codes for CASSSGPQETQYF.

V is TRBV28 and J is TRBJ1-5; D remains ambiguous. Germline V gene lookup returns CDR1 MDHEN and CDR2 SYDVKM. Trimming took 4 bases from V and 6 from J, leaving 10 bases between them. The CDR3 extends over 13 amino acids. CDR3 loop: CASSSPGSQPQHF. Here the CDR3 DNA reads TGTGCCAGCAGTTCCCCGGGGAGTCAGCCCCAGCATTTT.